A selection of T cell receptor beta chains follows, all from one sample in a study of blood T cell repertoires in COVID-19. Clones were read by immunoSEQ multiplex PCR, and TCRdb kept only the in-frame ones, dropping some. The table includes about 130,000 clones, more than 80% detected once. The sequencing sample was made of peripheral blood. The receptors stem from an older woman with acute or convalescent COVID-19. Both conserved end residues are part of each CDR3. The D gene is left open where the match is weak. Expanded clones are given a class, and other clones once, few, many or no size at all.

d_call j_call clone_size v_call cdr3_nt cdr3_aa
. TRBJ1-6 . TRBV9 TGTGCCAGCTCAGGGGCCCAATATAATTCACCCCTCCACTTT CASSGAQYNSPLHF
. TRBJ2-2 few TRBV11-2 TGTGCCAGCAGCTTAAAACAAGCCGGGGAGCTGTTTTTT CASSLKQAGELFF
. TRBJ2-3 . TRBV27 TGTGCCAGCAGTTTGATGCGCGCGGATACGCAGTATTTT CASSLMRADTQYF
TRBD1 TRBJ1-6 . TRBV5-8 TGTGCCAGCAGCTTGCCTTCGATGTTAAGACAGGGCATCGGTTCACCCCTCCACTTT CASSLPSMLRQGIGSPLHF
. TRBJ1-6 . TRBV6-5 TGTGCCAGCAGGCCCGGGACATCAATTGGCCCCCTCCACTTT CASRPGTSIGPLHF
TRBD1 TRBJ2-6 . TRBV6-5 TGTGCCAGCAGTTACGGGACAGGGGTCGGGGCCAACGTCCTGACTTTC CASSYGTGVGANVLTF
TRBD1 TRBJ1-1 . TRBV5-1 TGCGCCAGCAGCTCGGGACAGGGACTCATGAACACTGAAGCTTTCTTT CASSSGQGLMNTEAFF
. TRBJ1-2 . TRBV6-2/TRBV6-3 TGTGCCAGCAGTAGGCATCCCTCGGGCTATGGCTACACCTTC CASSRHPSGYGYTF
. TRBJ1-3 . TRBV2 TGTGCCAGCAGTGCTGGCGGGTCCGGAAACACCATATATTTT CASSAGGSGNTIYF
. TRBJ1-2 . TRBV10-2 TGCGCCAGCAGATCCGGACGGGGACTGGACTACACCTTC CASRSGRGLDYTF
. TRBJ2-7 once TRBV15 TGTGCCACCAGCAGAGCTCAGAACGAGCAGTACTTC CATSRAQNEQYF
TRBD2 TRBJ2-5 . TRBV6-7 TGTGCCAGCAGTTACTCGAGGAATGGTAGCGGGGGGACACAAGAGACCCAGTACTTC CASSYSRNGSGGTQETQYF
TRBD1 TRBJ1-1 few TRBV29-1 TGCAGCGGGGGGGACAGGTCTTTCACTGAAGCTTTCTTT CSGGDRSFTEAFF
. TRBJ2-1 . TRBV5-4 TGTGCCAGCAGCCGCCCGGAGGGGAGGAATGAGCAGTTCTTC CASSRPEGRNEQFF
TRBD1 TRBJ1-6 . TRBV19 TGTGCCAGTAGTACGACAGGGCCTAATTCACCCCTCCACTTT CASSTTGPNSPLHF
. TRBJ2-2 . TRBV7-2 TGTGCCAGCAGCTTAGATCCGGGCACCGGGGAGCTGTTTTTT CASSLDPGTGELFF
. TRBJ1-2 . TRBV19 TGTGCCAGTAGTATTTGGGTAGGAGATGGCTACACCTTC CASSIWVGDGYTF
. TRBJ1-2 . TRBV19 TGTGCCAGTATCGGACAGACAAACTATGGCTACACCTTC CASIGQTNYGYTF
. TRBJ1-3 . TRBV19 TGTGCCAGTAGTACACAATTAGGAGGATCGAACACCATATATTTT CASSTQLGGSNTIYF
TRBD1 TRBJ1-1 . TRBV7-2 TGTGCCAGCAGCTTAGAGGGGGCTTATGAAGCTTTCTTT CASSLEGAYEAFF
TRBD1 TRBJ1-6 few TRBV9 TGTGCCAGCAGCGAGGGGGGACAGGGGGCCTCACCCCTCCACTTT CASSEGGQGASPLHF
. TRBJ2-4 . TRBV12-3/TRBV12-4 TGTGCCAGCAGTTTACCAGGGTCTAACATTCAGTACTTC CASSLPGSNIQYF
. TRBJ1-3 . TRBV13 TGTGCCAGCAGCAAACTGACAACCACCTCTGGAAACACCATATATTTT CASSKLTTTSGNTIYF
TRBD1 TRBJ2-7 . TRBV18 TGTGCCAGCTCACCACAGGGGGCATACGAGCAGTACTTC CASSPQGAYEQYF
. TRBJ1-5 . TRBV27 TGTGCCAGCGCTAGCCAGTCCCCGAATCAGCCCCAGCATTTT CASASQSPNQPQHF
TRBD1 TRBJ1-6 few TRBV2 TGTGCCAGCAGCTTACAGGGGGGGAATTCACCCCTCCACTTT CASSLQGGNSPLHF
TRBD1 TRBJ2-3 . TRBV7-3 TGTGCCAGCAGCTCGACAGGGTATGGAGATACGCAGTATTTT CASSSTGYGDTQYF
TRBD1 TRBJ1-1 few TRBV19 TGTGCCAGTACCGATCCGGGACAGGGGAACACTGAAGCTTTCTTT CASTDPGQGNTEAFF
. TRBJ1-5 few TRBV2 TGTGCCAGCAGTGGATCGGTCTCGGGCAATCAGCCCCAGCATTTT CASSGSVSGNQPQHF
. TRBJ2-2 . TRBV30 TGTGCCTGGTACTGGGGAGCGGGCACCGGGGAGCTGTTTTTT CAWYWGAGTGELFF
. TRBJ1-2 . TRBV6-1 TGTGCCAGCAGTGAAGCGGGGAGGGGGACTGGCTACACCTTC CASSEAGRGTGYTF
. TRBJ1-5 once TRBV24-1 TGTGCCACCAGTGACCCGATTGAGGGCGGGGGCAATCAGCCCCAGCATTTT CATSDPIEGGGNQPQHF
TRBD1 TRBJ1-2 . TRBV7-8 TGTGCCAGCAGCGCCCAGACAGGGGTTGGTGGCTACACCTTC CASSAQTGVGGYTF
. TRBJ2-2 . TRBV6-2/TRBV6-3 TGTGCCAGCAGTTACTTAGCGCAGAACACCGGGGAGCTGTTTTTT CASSYLAQNTGELFF
TRBD2 TRBJ2-3 . TRBV5-1 TGCGCCAGCAGGCGAGGGGGACTAGGCTCCCCAGATACGCAGTATTTT CASRRGGLGSPDTQYF
. TRBJ1-2 . TRBV27 TGTGCCAGCAGTTTCAAGGGAGGAAGCTATGGCTACACCTTC CASSFKGGSYGYTF
. TRBJ2-4 . TRBV7-9 TGTGCCAGCAGCAACCAGGGAGGTACTGGGGACATTCAGTACTTC CASSNQGGTGDIQYF
. TRBJ2-2 . TRBV27 TGTGCCAGCGCTGGTGGGCGAGGGTTCGTAGGGGAGCTGTTTTTT CASAGGRGFVGELFF
TRBD1 TRBJ1-5 . TRBV7-2 TGTGCCAGCAGCTTCTCGGGGACAGGGCATCAGCCCCAGCATTTT CASSFSGTGHQPQHF
. TRBJ1-1 once TRBV6-5 TGTGCCAGCAGTTCCACAGACAGCTTTAACACTGAAGCTTTCTTT CASSSTDSFNTEAFF
. TRBJ1-1 few TRBV6-5 TGTGCGGCAGCGTGGGTGAACACTGAAGCTTTCTTT CAAAWVNTEAFF
. TRBJ1-3 . TRBV5-5 TGTGCCAGCAGCTTGCCCAACTCTGGAAACACCATATATTTT CASSLPNSGNTIYF
. TRBJ1-4 once TRBV5-1 TGCGCCAGCAGCTACAGGGTTTTCGGGGAAAAACTGTTTTTT CASSYRVFGEKLFF
. TRBJ1-2 once TRBV5-4 TGTGCCAGCAGCTTCACCGAGATCCACGGCTACACCTTC CASSFTEIHGYTF
TRBD2 TRBJ2-3 once TRBV5-4 TGTGCCAGCAGCGTAACTAGCGGGCCCACAGATACGCAGTATTTT CASSVTSGPTDTQYF
. TRBJ1-2 . TRBV12-3/TRBV12-4 TGTGCCAGCAGTAACAGGGTCGGCTATGGCTACACCTTC CASSNRVGYGYTF
TRBD1 TRBJ2-7 . TRBV6-2/TRBV6-3 TGTGCCAGCAGTTACCTCCCCGGGACAGTAGTCTACGAGCAGTACTTC CASSYLPGTVVYEQYF
TRBD1 TRBJ2-2 . TRBV19 TGTGCCAGTATTCCGGGACAGGGGTATTCCGGGGAGCTGTTTTTT CASIPGQGYSGELFF
. TRBJ1-5 few TRBV2 TGTGCCAGCAGCCCCAGGAAGTTGGGGGGAAGTCAGCCCCAGCATTTT CASSPRKLGGSQPQHF
. TRBJ2-5 . TRBV5-1 TGCGCCAGCCGCCATTTACGAACAGAACAAGAGACCCAGTACTTC CASRHLRTEQETQYF